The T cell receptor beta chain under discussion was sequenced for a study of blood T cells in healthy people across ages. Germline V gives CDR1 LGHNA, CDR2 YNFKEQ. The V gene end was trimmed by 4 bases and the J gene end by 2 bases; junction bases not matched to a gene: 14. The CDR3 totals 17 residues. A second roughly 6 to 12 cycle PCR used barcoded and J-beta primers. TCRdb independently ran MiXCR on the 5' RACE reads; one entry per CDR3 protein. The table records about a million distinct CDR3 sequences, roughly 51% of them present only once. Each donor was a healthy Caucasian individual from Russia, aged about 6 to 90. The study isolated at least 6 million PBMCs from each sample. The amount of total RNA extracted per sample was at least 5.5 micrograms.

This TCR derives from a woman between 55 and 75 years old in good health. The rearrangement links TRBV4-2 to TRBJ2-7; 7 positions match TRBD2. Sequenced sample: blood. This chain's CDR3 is CASSPSSGTTGPYEQYF. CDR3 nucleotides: TGTGCCAGCAGCCCCTCCTCCGGGACTACCGGACCCTACGAGCAGTACTTC.